This T cell receptor beta chain was observed in a study of T cells expressing NK-cell markers. The germline V gene has CDR1 MNHEY and CDR2 SVGAGI. This CDR3 contains 13 residues. 5'RACE template switching with UMIs produced the TCR beta cDNA. TCRdb reanalyzed the 5' RACE reads and collapses them to one entry per CDR3 protein, without DNA. The table for this sample gives around 550,000 distinct CDR3 sequences. Sample: blood T cells: a sorted CD56 or NKG2C T cell subset, CD4+ or CD8+ T cells, or bulk PBMC T cells (not recorded which). The source is a man younger than 35 in good health. The J gene is TRBJ2-7, the V gene TRBV6-5. This CDR3 is CASSYRQGHEQYF.